The 28 T cell receptor beta chains presented below share a single source sample, sequenced in a study of Ad26.COV2.S vaccination and SARS-CoV-2 variants. TCRdb's copy holds only in-frame clones and misses some; the assay was immunoSEQ multiplex PCR. Of 7,000 or so clones in the sample, 80% to 85% are singletons; the top ten hold 25% to 30%. The starting material was peripheral blood, obtained after recovery from COVID-19. These receptors were taken from a human donor who had recovered from COVID-19.

Comments on this clone: One end of the junction is discordant with germline, which a read error may explain. This chain joins TRBV4-1 and TRBJ1-2; perhaps TRBD1 as D (6 bases). Germline CDR1 MGHRA, CDR2 YSYEKL. This CDR3 comprises 17 residues. CDR3 amino acids: CARSQVGGIGGNYGYTF. The DNA for the CDR3 is TGCGCCCGCAGCCAGGTGGGGGGGATAGGGGGAAACTATGGCTACACCTTC.

The chain joins TRBV30 to TRBJ1-1; the D is unclear. The V gene's germline CDR1 is GTSNPN and CDR2 SVGIG (reference sequence). There are 15 residues in the CDR3. Trimming removed 2 bases from V and 6 bases from J, with 19 bases in between. CDR3 sequence (DNA): TGTGCCTGGAGTAGGGCTCTCTCGCGGGCCCCTGAAGCTTTCTTT. Its protein product is CAWSRALSRAPEAFF.

This clone came up once. CDR3 residues: CASRGGQYEQYF. In nucleotides, the CDR3 is TGTGCCAGCAGGGGGGGACAGTACGAGCAGTACTTC. The chain employs TRBV12-3 or TRBV12-4 and TRBJ2-7; D may be TRBD1 (7 bases). Trimming stripped 6 bases from V and 4 bases from J, with 10 bases between. The CDR3 runs 12 residues.

The chain joins TRBV27 to TRBJ2-1, with D possibly being TRBD1 (6 bases). V was pared by 7 bases and J by 8 bases, with 18 bases between. CDR1 and CDR2 from the germline V gene are MNHEY and SMNVEV (reference sequence). The CDR3 has 14 residues. The CDR3 reads CASTRGGALDEQFF. The CDR3 nucleotides are TGTGCCAGCACAAGAGGGGGAGCGTTGGATGAGCAGTTCTTC.

This chain joins TRBV19 and TRBJ1-1; D remains unclear. CDR1 and CDR2 (germline): LNHDA, SQIVND (reference sequence). This CDR3 spans 13 amino acids. The V end was cut by 4 bases, the J end by 0 bases, with 6 bases between. The CDR3 region is CASSRAMNTEAFF. The CDR3 bases are TGTGCCAGTAGTAGGGCCATGAACACTGAAGCTTTCTTT.

This chain joins TRBV6-2 or TRBV6-3 and TRBJ2-7; D is perhaps TRBD1 or TRBD2 (6 bases each). The germline V gene has CDR1 MNHEY and CDR2 SVGEGT. Trimming took 2 bases from V and 3 from J, leaving 14 bases between them. The CDR3 is 15 amino acids. The CDR3 reads CASSYGGGLFYEQYF. The CDR3 region has the DNA TGTGCCAGCAGTTACGGAGGGGGGCTGTTCTACGAGCAGTACTTC.

This clone was detected a few times. The chain has TRBV19 and TRBJ1-5; D not resolved. The V gene's germline CDR1 is LNHDA and CDR2 SQIVND (reference sequence). With 5 bases removed from V and 5 bases from J, the gap between germline ends came to 7 bases. The CDR3 loop spans 12 amino acids. The CDR3 coding sequence is TGTGCCAGTAGTCCCCTAGATCAGCCCCAGCATTTT. It codes for CASSPLDQPQHF.

This clone was observed a few times. The V gene is TRBV18, the J gene TRBJ2-1, with D perhaps matching TRBD2 (6 bases). This CDR3 region has 18 residues. The germline V gene encodes CDR1 KGHSH and CDR2 LQKENI. V lost 3 bases and J lost 4, with 22 bases in between. The CDR3 is CASSPLNGGGAIYNEQFF. In DNA form, the CDR3 reads TGTGCCAGCTCACCGCTTAACGGTGGCGGGGCGATATACAATGAGCAGTTCTTC.

The chain joins TRBV6-2 or TRBV6-3 to TRBJ2-2, with 9 nucleotides matching TRBD1. V lost 4 bases to trimming and J lost 4 bases; unmatched junction nucleotides: 7. Per the germline V gene, CDR1 is MNHEY and CDR2 is SVGEGT. This CDR3 contains 16 residues. CDR3 sequence (DNA): TGTGCCAGCAGTTGGGGGGACAGGGTATTCACCGGGGAGCTGTTTTTT. Its protein is CASSWGDRVFTGELFF.

The chain links TRBV7-6 to TRBJ2-5; 10 bases are a match to TRBD2. The CDR3 extends over 15 amino acids. Germline V CDR1 and CDR2: SGHVS, FNYEAQ. J gave up 5 bases and V 0 bases, and 3 bases lay outside the gene matches. CDR3 DNA sequence: TGTGCCAGCAGCTTAGCACTAGCGGGGTCGGAGACCCAGTACTTC. This sequence encodes CASSLALAGSETQYF.

This chain uses TRBV5-5 with TRBJ2-1; no clear D gene. V shed 2 bases and J shed 7 bases, with 10 bases lying between them. This CDR3 contains 13 residues. Per germline, CDR1 SGHKS and CDR2 YYEKEE (reference sequence). In nucleotides, the CDR3 is TGTGCCAGCAGCTTTATGGGGAAGAATGAGCAGTTCTTC. Translating gives CASSFMGKNEQFF. Drawing the rest from reference TRBV5-5 and TRBJ2-1, the complete variable domain is DAGVTQSPTHLIKTRGQQVTLRCSPISGHKSVSWYQQVLGQGPQFIFQYYEKEERGRGNFPDRFSARQFPNYSSELNVNALLLGDSALYLCASSFMGKNEQFFGPGTRLTVL.

This clone was detected a few times. The V gene is TRBV6-5, the J gene TRBJ2-1; 8 bases match TRBD2. V lost 5 bases, J lost 9 bases, and 12 bases stayed unmatched. The germline gives CDR1 MNHEY, CDR2 SVGAGI. The CDR3 consists of 15 residues. This CDR3 reads CASSPQGGGFVEQFF. CDR3 nucleotide sequence: TGTGCCAGCAGTCCCCAGGGCGGGGGGTTCGTTGAGCAGTTCTTC.

This clone was observed once. The chain joins TRBV11-1 to TRBJ1-3, with TRBD1 matching over 7 bases. V lost 5 bases and J lost 2; bases outside the gene matches: 6. This CDR3 is built from 15 residues. Germline V lookup: CDR1 SGHAT, CDR2 FQDESV (reference sequence). The CDR3 loop reads CASSPDRDTGNTIYF. For the CDR3, the DNA is TGTGCCAGCAGCCCAGACAGGGATACTGGAAACACCATATATTTT.

This clone came up once. The chain has TRBV10-3 and TRBJ1-5; the match to TRBD1 covers 10 bases. J was trimmed by 14 bases and V by 0 bases; bases with no gene match: 4. Germline V CDR1 and CDR2: ENHRY, SYGVKD. The CDR3 extends over 13 amino acids. This CDR3 reads CAISESRGTGEHF. The CDR3 nucleotides read TGTGCCATCAGTGAGTCGAGAGGGACAGGGGAGCATTTT.

The chain recombines TRBV10-3 with TRBJ1-2, with 9 nucleotides matching TRBD1. Germline V lookup: CDR1 ENHRY, CDR2 SYGVKD. The CDR3 spans 17 residues. J gave up 5 bases and V 3 bases, and 13 bases lay outside the gene matches. CDR3 residues: CAISDLGQGPLSYGYTF. DNA of the CDR3: TGTGCCATCAGTGACTTGGGACAGGGCCCCCTCTCATATGGCTACACCTTC.

The chain has TRBV11-1 and TRBJ1-1; D perhaps matches TRBD1 (6 bases). Germline lookup yields CDR1 SGHAT and CDR2 FQDESV (reference sequence). The CDR3 covers 15 residues. Trimming removed 5 bases at V and 5 bases at J, with 18 bases between. The CDR3 coding sequence is TGTGCCAGCAGCCCCGGCGGGGGCGCGAGGACTGAAGCTTTCTTT. Amino acids: CASSPGGGARTEAFF.

The chain is built from TRBV27 and TRBJ2-3; D unresolved. CDR3 size: 14 residues. The germline V and J ends were trimmed by 2 bases and 4 bases, with 10 bases remaining between them. The germline CDR1 and CDR2 sequences are MNHEY and SMNVEV (reference sequence). Here the CDR3 reads CASSLGSPSDTQYF. DNA of the CDR3: TGTGCCAGCAGTTTAGGATCGCCTTCAGATACGCAGTATTTT.

Sample share makes this clone medium-sized (0.01 to 0.1%). This rearrangement joins TRBV5-1 to TRBJ2-7; no definite D call. Germline lookup yields CDR1 SGHRS and CDR2 YFSETQ. The CDR3 covers 15 residues. V was clipped by 0 bases and J by 1 base, with 11 bases between them. The CDR3 spells CASSLEIPSSYEQYF. As DNA, the CDR3 is TGCGCCAGCAGCTTGGAAATTCCTTCTTCCTACGAGCAGTACTTC. Full variable domain (rest looked up from reference TRBV5-1 and TRBJ2-7): KAGVTQTPRYLIKTRGQQVTLSCSPISGHRSVSWYQQTPGQGLQFLFEYFSETQRNKGNFPGRFSGRQFSNSRSEMNVSTLELGDSALYLCASSLEIPSSYEQYFGPGTRLTVT.

This chain joins TRBV6-5 and TRBJ1-1, with 8 bases identical to TRBD1. The V segment lost 5 bases and the J segment 3 bases; nucleotides outside the gene matches: 5. This CDR3 contains 14 residues. Germline assignment: CDR1 MNHEY and CDR2 SVGAGI. The CDR3 bases are TGTGCCAGCAGTAACAGGGGGAGAGACACTGAAGCTTTCTTT. It codes for CASSNRGRDTEAFF.

The genes are TRBV18 and TRBJ2-7, with a tentative D call TRBD1 (5 bases). Germline lookup yields CDR1 KGHSH and CDR2 LQKENI. The CDR3 is 14 residues long. Trimming cost V 4 bases and J 3 bases, with 13 bases left between them. CDR3 nucleotide sequence: TGTGCCAGCTCACAGACAGCGTATTTCTACGAGCAGTACTTC. It translates to CASSQTAYFYEQYF.

The chain recombines TRBV4-3 with TRBJ2-2; D gene uncertain. This CDR3 has 17 amino acids. Trimming left V 0 bases short and J 2 bases short, with 13 bases between. The germline CDR1 and CDR2 sequences are LGHNA and YSLEER. Here the CDR3 DNA reads TGCGCCAGCAGCCAAGATGTAAGGGTTTTCAACACCGGGGAGCTGTTTTTT. As protein: CASSQDVRVFNTGELFF.

The chain joins TRBV16 to TRBJ1-4; D not certain. Looked up from germline, CDR1 is KGHSY and CDR2 is FQNENV. The length of the CDR3 is 15 residues. Trimming removed 1 base from V and 2 bases from J, with 8 bases in between. CDR3 coding DNA: TGTGCCAGCAGCCAATTAGTGACGACTAATGAAAAACTGTTTTTT. Its translation is CASSQLVTTNEKLFF. The whole variable domain, filled in from reference TRBV16 and TRBJ1-4, reads GEEVAQTPKHLVRGEGQKAKLYCAPIKGHSYVFWYQQVLKNEFKFLISFQNENVFDETGMPKERFSAKCLPNSPCSLEIQATKLEDSAVYFCASSQLVTTNEKLFFGSGTQLSVL.

J is TRBJ1-2 and V is TRBV18; D not resolved. The length of the CDR3 is 14 residues. The V gene's germline CDR1 is KGHSH and CDR2 LQKENI. V was clipped by 3 bases and J by 3 bases, with 11 bases between them. The CDR3 bases are TGTGCCAGCTCACCGGCCCCGGGTTACTATGGCTACACCTTC. This gives the protein CASSPAPGYYGYTF.

J is TRBJ2-5 and V is TRBV10-3; the D gene is possibly TRBD1 (6 bases). Germline CDR1 is ENHRY and CDR2 is SYGVKD. V shed 6 bases and J shed 4 bases, with 15 bases lying between them. This CDR3 comprises 14 residues. The CDR3 sequence is CAIRPFGGAETQYF. CDR3 DNA: TGTGCCATCAGGCCTTTTGGGGGCGCAGAGACCCAGTACTTC.

The chain joins TRBV29-1 to TRBJ2-1; the D is unclear. CDR1 and CDR2 from the germline V gene are SQVTM and ANQGSEA. The V end lost 6 bases, the J end lost 10 bases, and 13 bases lay between the germline ends. The CDR3 extends over 11 amino acids. The CDR3 here is CSVAEVGEQFF. The DNA for the CDR3 is TGCAGCGTCGCAGAGGTCGGCGAGCAGTTCTTC.

The chain has TRBV29-1 and TRBJ2-1; D is undetermined. CDR1 and CDR2 (germline): SQVTM, ANQGSEA. The V gene lost 6 bases and the J gene lost 6 bases, with 6 bases spanning the gap. There are 10 residues in the CDR3. CDR3: CSVVANEQFF. CDR3 nucleotides: TGCAGCGTCGTAGCCAATGAGCAGTTCTTC.

This chain connects TRBV28 to TRBJ1-2; 8 nucleotides match TRBD1. Germline trimming cut 8 bases from V and 8 bases from J; bases unmatched to any gene: 10. Per the germline V gene, CDR1 is MDHEN and CDR2 is SYDVKM. This CDR3 has 13 residues. This chain's CDR3 is CASLQGQGRGYTF. The CDR3 DNA reads TGTGCCAGCCTACAAGGACAGGGAAGAGGCTACACCTTC.

This sequence joins TRBV28 and TRBJ1-5; 8 nucleotides agree with TRBD1. This CDR3 spans 16 amino acids. The V and J ends lost 3 bases and 1 base, in that order; junction bases with no gene match: 5. Germline lookup yields CDR1 MDHEN and CDR2 SYDVKM. The CDR3 nucleotides read TGTGCCAGCAGTTTTTGGACAGGGCTAAGCAATCAGCCCCAGCATTTT. Encoded protein: CASSFWTGLSNQPQHF. Complete variable domain (other parts from reference TRBV28 and TRBJ1-5): DVKVTQSSRYLVKRTGEKVFLECVQDMDHENMFWYRQDPGLGLRLIYFSYDVKMKEKGDIPEGYSVSREKKERFSLILESASTNQTSMYLCASSFWTGLSNQPQHFGDGTRLSIL.